Each of the 30 T cell receptor beta chains below was sequenced from the same sample in a study of shared clonotypes between healthy human individuals. Repertoires were generated with immunoSEQ multiplex PCR, while TCRdb's copy carries only in-frame clones and drops some. Among around 2.5 million clones listed, 93% were seen once. Sequencing input: naive CD4+ T cells from PBMCs. Subset: CD45RA+ positively selected. The receptors here all came from a man younger than 30 in good health. Some clones in this sample may be carry-over from other donors' samples.

The rearrangement joins TRBV27 to TRBJ1-1; unclear D gene. The V end lost 5 bases, the J end lost 1 base, and 11 bases lay between the germline ends. CDR1 MNHEY and CDR2 SMNVEV come from the germline V gene (reference sequence). This CDR3 is built from 14 residues. The CDR3 is CASSPSVGNTEAFF. The CDR3, as DNA: TGTGCCAGCAGTCCCTCAGTGGGGAACACTGAAGCTTTCTTT.

The V and J genes are TRBV28 and TRBJ2-6; D is unclear. Germline V CDR1 and CDR2: MDHEN, SYDVKM. The V end was cut by 5 bases, the J end by 2 bases, with 13 bases between. The CDR3 runs 16 residues. CDR3 in amino acids: CASSGVTATGANVLTF. The CDR3 DNA reads as TGTGCCAGCAGTGGGGTGACGGCTACTGGGGCCAACGTCCTGACTTTC.

CDR3 loop: CASKGGAGSYEQYF. DNA for the CDR3: TGTGCCAGCAAAGGAGGGGCAGGCTCCTACGAGCAGTACTTC. The chain couples TRBV6-1 to TRBJ2-7, with a possible D match to TRBD2 (6 bases). CDR3 length: 14 residues. CDR1 and CDR2 (germline): MNHNS, SASEGT. The ends were cut back, 7 bases at V and 0 bases at J, with 13 bases in the middle.

The chain combines TRBV27 with TRBJ1-2, with 9 bases that match TRBD1. Germline V gene data show CDR1 as MNHEY and CDR2 as SMNVEV (reference sequence). The junction had 14 bases not matched to a gene; V was cut back by 4 bases and J by 8 bases. This CDR3 is built from 16 residues. This CDR3 is CASSSGQGLAFTGYTF. CDR3 bases: TGTGCCAGCAGTTCGGGACAGGGTTTAGCATTTACGGGCTACACCTTC.

This rearrangement joins TRBV2 to TRBJ2-1; 10 nucleotides align to TRBD2. The germline gives CDR1 SNHLY, CDR2 FYNNEI. CDR3 length: 13 residues. Losses at the gene ends were 8 bases for V and 9 bases for J; bases not matched to a gene: 7. DNA of the CDR3: TGTGCCAGCGGCCCCACTAGCGGGGTTGAGCAGTTCTTC. Encoded protein: CASGPTSGVEQFF.

The genes are TRBV11-2 and TRBJ1-1, with a tentative D call TRBD1 (5 bases). V was trimmed by 5 bases and J by 8 bases, leaving 15 bases between them. The CDR3 runs to 13 residues. CDR1 and CDR2 from the germline V gene are SGHAT and FQNNGV. CDR3 sequence: CASSPRDGSEAFF. In DNA form, the CDR3 reads TGTGCCAGCAGCCCCCGGGACGGTTCGGAAGCTTTCTTT.

J is TRBJ2-1 and V is TRBV5-4; 7 nucleotides line up with TRBD2. This CDR3 region has 16 residues. The V segment lost 3 bases and the J segment 3 bases; nucleotides outside the gene matches: 9. The germline CDR1 and CDR2 sequences are SGHNT and YYREEE (reference sequence). DNA of the CDR3: TGTGCCAGCAGCTCTCTTAGCGGGTCCATCTACAATGAGCAGTTCTTC. Residues: CASSSLSGSIYNEQFF.

The chain combines TRBV27 with TRBJ1-2; D is unclear. With 3 bases removed from V and 0 bases from J, the gap between germline ends came to 8 bases. The length of the CDR3 is 14 residues. The V gene's germline CDR1 is MNHEY and CDR2 SMNVEV (reference sequence). This CDR3 is CASSFNGANYGYTF. The CDR3 DNA follows: TGTGCCAGCAGTTTTAATGGGGCTAACTATGGCTACACCTTC.

This rearrangement joins TRBV7-8 to TRBJ2-1, with TRBD2 matching over 7 bases. The ends lost 10 bases at V and 3 bases at J; junction bases unmatched: 9. The CDR3 has 14 amino acids. The V gene's germline CDR1 is SGHVS and CDR2 FQNEAQ. The CDR3 protein is CATTAGDRYNEQFF. The CDR3 DNA is TGTGCCACCACGGCGGGAGATCGCTACAATGAGCAGTTCTTC.

This chain links TRBV9 with TRBJ2-2; 7 nucleotides match TRBD2. CDR1 and CDR2 (germline): SGDLS, YYNGEE. CDR3 length: 16 amino acids. The ends lost 4 bases at V and 3 bases at J; junction bases unmatched: 9. CDR3 amino acids: CASSPRGGRDTGELFF. CDR3 sequence (DNA): TGTGCCAGCAGCCCGCGCGGGGGACGGGACACCGGGGAGCTGTTTTTT.

With regard to this clone: The sample has other DNA sequences that encode this CDR3 too. The genes are TRBV2 and TRBJ2-2; D is perhaps TRBD2 (5 bases). The CDR3 contains 14 residues. V was cut by 6 bases and J by 5 bases, with 13 bases left in between. Germline values: CDR1 SNHLY, CDR2 FYNNEI. In nucleotides, the CDR3 is TGTGCCAGCAGCCCCAGGACTGGAACCGGGGAGCTGTTTTTT. This encodes CASSPRTGTGELFF.

This chain links TRBV2 with TRBJ2-1, with D possibly TRBD2 on 5 matching bases. V was pared by 7 bases and J by 4 bases, with 14 bases between. This CDR3 comprises 14 residues. Germline assignment: CDR1 SNHLY and CDR2 FYNNEI. The CDR3 bases are TGTGCCAGCACCGAGAGGGCTAGTTACAATGAGCAGTTCTTC. This sequence encodes CASTERASYNEQFF. Complete variable domain (other parts from reference TRBV2 and TRBJ2-1): EPEVTQTPSHQVTQMGQEVILRCVPISNHLYFYWYRQILGQKVEFLVSFYNNEISEKSEIFDDQFSVERPDGSNFTLKIRSTKLEDSAMYFCASTERASYNEQFFGPGTRLTVL.

Of note for this clone: At the DNA level, this CDR3 is encoded by other sequences in the same sample as well. The J gene is TRBJ2-3, the V gene TRBV20-1; D gene unclear. In germline, CDR1 is DFQATT, CDR2 SNEGSKA (reference sequence). Trimming pared 3 bases from V and 4 bases from J, leaving 5 bases between. The CDR3 totals 11 residues. The CDR3 here is CSASGPDTQYF. For the CDR3, the DNA is TGCAGTGCTAGTGGTCCAGATACGCAGTATTTT.

The rearrangement uses TRBV5-6 and TRBJ1-4, with D unclear. The CDR3 is 18 residues long. V was shortened by 1 base and J by 2 bases, with 18 bases between the two germline ends. In germline, CDR1 is SGHDT, CDR2 YYEEEE. Written as DNA, the CDR3 is TGTGCCAGCAGCTTGTTCCGGTCCACGTTTTCGACTAATGAAAAACTGTTTTTT. Its protein product is CASSLFRSTFSTNEKLFF.

This clone appeared once. The CDR3: CASSQRRDGEKLFF. The CDR3 nucleotides read TGCGCCAGCAGCCAACGCAGGGACGGTGAAAAACTGTTTTTT. The chain joins TRBV4-3 to TRBJ1-4, with D possibly TRBD1 on 5 matching bases. Germline lookup yields CDR1 LGHNA and CDR2 YSLEER. V gave up 2 bases and J gave up 7 bases, with 11 bases separating them. This CDR3 contains 14 residues.

CDR3 sequence reads: CASSDTARGETQYF. The CDR3 DNA follows: TGTGCCAGCAGCGATACTGCGAGGGGAGAGACCCAGTACTTC. This chain connects TRBV7-9 to TRBJ2-5; D assignment may be TRBD1 or TRBD2 (5 bases each). The V gene's germline CDR1 is SEHNR and CDR2 FQNEAQ (reference sequence). V lost 5 bases and J 4 bases, leaving 14 bases between the germline ends. The CDR3 spans 14 residues.

This clone has a handful of counts. CDR3 in DNA: TGTGCCAGCGTGACTAGTAGGGAGACCCAGTACTTC. Protein product: CASVTSRETQYF. V usage is TRBV6-5 and J usage is TRBJ2-5, with a tentative D call TRBD2 (6 bases). The germline V and J ends were trimmed by 8 bases and 5 bases, with 12 bases remaining between them. Germline CDR1 reads MNHEY; CDR2 reads SVGAGI. This CDR3 spans 12 amino acids.

The chain couples TRBV11-2 to TRBJ2-1; 11 bases match TRBD2. Germline CDR1 and CDR2: SGHAT and FQNNGV. The CDR3 runs to 16 residues. The V segment lost 4 bases and the J segment 6 bases; nucleotides outside the gene matches: 8. In nucleotides, the CDR3 is TGTGCCAGCAGCTCCCCTAGACTAGCGGGGAGCAATGAGCAGTTCTTC. Translated, it gives CASSSPRLAGSNEQFF.

This clone was counted a single time. The gene calls are TRBV4-2 and TRBJ2-4; 9 bases align to TRBD2. Germline V gene sequence: CDR1 LGHNA, CDR2 YNFKEQ. The CDR3 spans 16 residues. Trimming removed 1 base from V and 1 base from J; junction bases left unmatched: 2. The CDR3 nucleotides read TGTGCCAGCAGCCAAGTTAGCGGGAGTGCCAAAAACATTCAGTACTTC. The encoded protein is CASSQVSGSAKNIQYF.

Points on this clone: The sample has other DNA sequences that encode this CDR3 too. The rearrangement links TRBV7-9 to TRBJ1-1; TRBD1 aligns across 8 bases. Germline V gene lookup returns CDR1 SEHNR and CDR2 FQNEAQ (reference sequence). This CDR3 has 14 residues. V was pared by 5 bases and J by 5 bases, with 7 bases of the junction left unmatched. DNA of the CDR3: TGTGCCAGCAGCACCGGACAGGGAGGTACTGAAGCTTTCTTT. This gives the protein CASSTGQGGTEAFF.

The chain uses TRBV29-1 and TRBJ1-6; tentatively, D is TRBD1 (6 bases). The CDR3 has 14 amino acids. Germline CDR1 SQVTM, CDR2 ANQGSEA. V lost 6 bases and J lost 8, with 17 bases in between. This CDR3 reads CSVRQGQGDSPLHF. In DNA, the CDR3 is TGCAGCGTCCGTCAGGGGCAGGGCGATTCACCCCTCCACTTT.

The DNA for the CDR3 is TGTGCCAGCAGCCCCCGCGTTGGGCGAGATGAGCAGTTCTTC. Translated, it gives CASSPRVGRDEQFF. The J gene is TRBJ2-1, the V gene TRBV11-1, with unresolved D. This CDR3 has 14 amino acids. Trimming took 5 bases from V and 8 from J, leaving 16 bases between them. Germline lookup yields CDR1 SGHAT and CDR2 FQDESV (reference sequence).

Only one count was recorded for this clone. The rearrangement uses TRBV9 and TRBJ2-7; 8 bases match TRBD1. The CDR3 sequence is 15 residues long. The V and J ends lost 4 bases and 6 bases, in that order; junction bases with no gene match: 12. CDR1 and CDR2 from the germline V gene are SGDLS and YYNGEE. CDR3 DNA sequence: TGTGCCAGCAGCCTGGGTCGACAGGGGAGGAGCGAGCAGTACTTC. Encoded protein: CASSLGRQGRSEQYF.

CDR3 residues: CASSPDRVQYF. The CDR3 bases are TGTGCCAGCTCACCTGACAGGGTGCAGTACTTC. The chain links TRBV18 to TRBJ2-7; 7 bases agree with TRBD1. Germline CDR1 KGHSH, CDR2 LQKENI. The CDR3 is 11 residues long. J gave up 9 bases and V 3 bases, and 2 bases lay outside the gene matches.

This rearrangement joins TRBV5-1 to TRBJ2-1, with a possible D match to TRBD1 (6 bases). The length of the CDR3 is 13 residues. V lost 2 bases and J 8 bases, leaving 11 bases between the germline ends. Germline CDR1 reads SGHRS; CDR2 reads YFSETQ. CDR3 amino acids: CASSFTGSDEQFF. In DNA form, the CDR3 reads TGCGCCAGCAGCTTCACAGGGAGCGATGAGCAGTTCTTC.

The rearrangement uses TRBV9 and TRBJ2-7; 11 positions agree with TRBD2. The CDR3 is 15 amino acids. CDR1 is SGDLS and CDR2 is YYNGEE in the germline V gene. V gave up 2 bases and J gave up 3 bases; unmatched junction bases: 4. CDR3 coding DNA: TGTGCCAGCAGCGTGGGACTAGCGGCAAACTACGAGCAGTACTTC. It yields the protein CASSVGLAANYEQYF.

The chain has TRBV4-3 and TRBJ2-3; D possibly corresponds to TRBD1 (6 bases). Germline V gene sequence: CDR1 LGHNA, CDR2 YSLEER. Trimming took 0 bases from V and 4 from J, leaving 11 bases between them. This CDR3 is 15 amino acids long. CDR3 nucleotides: TGCGCCAGCAGCCAAGATTACCAGGGGCCAGATACGCAGTATTTT. It specifies CASSQDYQGPDTQYF.

CDR3 amino acids: CASSVDRTGGSSYEQYF. CDR3 sequence (DNA): TGTGCCAGCAGCGTAGACCGGACAGGGGGGAGTTCCTACGAGCAGTACTTC. V and J are TRBV9 and TRBJ2-7, with TRBD1 identical over 10 bases. The CDR3 spans 17 residues. V shed 0 bases and J 1 base; nucleotides not matched to a gene: 7. Per the germline V gene, CDR1 is SGDLS and CDR2 is YYNGEE.

V is TRBV6-1 and J is TRBJ2-3, with D hard to call. The V end lost 0 bases, the J end lost 2 bases, and 6 bases lay between the germline ends. The CDR3 extends over 14 amino acids. CDR1 is MNHNS and CDR2 is SASEGT in the germline V gene. DNA of the CDR3: TGTGCCAGCAGTGAAGCGCAGTTCACAGATACGCAGTATTTT. This encodes CASSEAQFTDTQYF.

On this clone itself: Other DNA sequences in the sample encode the same CDR3. The chain joins TRBV5-1 to TRBJ1-2; 10 positions match TRBD1. The germline V gene encodes CDR1 SGHRS and CDR2 YFSETQ. CDR3 size: 13 residues. V trimming: 3 bases; J trimming: 6 bases; junction bases outside the gene matches: 2. The DNA for the CDR3 is TGCGCCAGCAGCTATGGACAGGGGGATGGCTACACCTTC. Translated: CASSYGQGDGYTF.